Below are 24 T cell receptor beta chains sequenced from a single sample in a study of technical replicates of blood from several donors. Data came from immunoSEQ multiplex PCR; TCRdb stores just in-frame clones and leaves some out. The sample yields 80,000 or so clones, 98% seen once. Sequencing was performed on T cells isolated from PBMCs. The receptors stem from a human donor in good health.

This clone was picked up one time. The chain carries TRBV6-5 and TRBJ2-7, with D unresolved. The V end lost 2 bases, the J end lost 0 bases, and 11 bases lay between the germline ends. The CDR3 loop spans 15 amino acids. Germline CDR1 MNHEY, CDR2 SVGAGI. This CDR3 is CASSYGARLSYEQYF. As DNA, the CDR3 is TGTGCCAGCAGTTACGGTGCGCGCCTCTCCTACGAGCAGTACTTC.

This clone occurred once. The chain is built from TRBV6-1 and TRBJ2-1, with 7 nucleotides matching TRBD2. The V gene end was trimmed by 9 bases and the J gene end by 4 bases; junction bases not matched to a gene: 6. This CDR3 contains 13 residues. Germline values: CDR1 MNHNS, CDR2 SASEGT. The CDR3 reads CASASGAYNEQFF. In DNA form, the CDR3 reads TGTGCCAGTGCTAGCGGAGCTTACAATGAGCAGTTCTTC.

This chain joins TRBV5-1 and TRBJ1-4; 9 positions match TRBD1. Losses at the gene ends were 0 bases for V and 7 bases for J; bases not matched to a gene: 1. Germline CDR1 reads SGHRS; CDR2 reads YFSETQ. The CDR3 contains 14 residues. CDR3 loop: CASSLGDRAEKLFF. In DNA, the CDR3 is TGCGCCAGCAGCTTGGGGGACAGGGCTGAAAAACTGTTTTTT.

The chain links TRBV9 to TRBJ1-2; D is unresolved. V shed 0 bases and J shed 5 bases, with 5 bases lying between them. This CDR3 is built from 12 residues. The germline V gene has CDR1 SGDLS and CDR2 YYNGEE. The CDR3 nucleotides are TGTGCCAGCAGCGTAGGAGGTTATGGCTACACCTTC. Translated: CASSVGGYGYTF.

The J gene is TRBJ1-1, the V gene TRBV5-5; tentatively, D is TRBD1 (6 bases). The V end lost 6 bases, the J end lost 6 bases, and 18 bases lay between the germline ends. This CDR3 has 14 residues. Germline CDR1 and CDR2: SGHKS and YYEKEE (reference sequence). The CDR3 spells CASNVPGARAEAFF. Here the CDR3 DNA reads TGTGCCAGCAACGTTCCAGGGGCGAGGGCTGAAGCTTTCTTT.

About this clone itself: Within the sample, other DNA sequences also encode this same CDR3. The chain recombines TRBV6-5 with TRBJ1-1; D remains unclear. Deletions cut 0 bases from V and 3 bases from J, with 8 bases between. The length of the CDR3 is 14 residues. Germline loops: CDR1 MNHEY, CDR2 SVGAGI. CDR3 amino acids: CASSYSFADTEAFF. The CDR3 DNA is TGTGCCAGCAGTTACTCTTTCGCAGACACTGAAGCTTTCTTT.

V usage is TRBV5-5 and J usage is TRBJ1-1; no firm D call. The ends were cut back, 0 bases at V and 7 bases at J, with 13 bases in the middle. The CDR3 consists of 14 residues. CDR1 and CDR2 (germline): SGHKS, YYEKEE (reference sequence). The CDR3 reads CASSLGGLTREAFF. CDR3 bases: TGTGCCAGCAGCTTGGGAGGGTTGACACGTGAAGCTTTCTTT. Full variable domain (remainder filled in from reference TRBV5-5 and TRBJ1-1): DAGVTQSPTHLIKTRGQQVTLRCSPISGHKSVSWYQQVLGQGPQFIFQYYEKEERGRGNFPDRFSARQFPNYSSELNVNALLLGDSALYLCASSLGGLTREAFFGQGTRLTVV.

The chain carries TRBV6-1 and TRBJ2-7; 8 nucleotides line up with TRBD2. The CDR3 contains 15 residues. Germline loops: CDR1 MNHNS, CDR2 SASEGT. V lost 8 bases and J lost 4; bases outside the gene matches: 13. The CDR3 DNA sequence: TGTGCCAGCTGCCAGGCGGGAGGCCCCAATTACGAGCAGTACTTC. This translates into CASCQAGGPNYEQYF.

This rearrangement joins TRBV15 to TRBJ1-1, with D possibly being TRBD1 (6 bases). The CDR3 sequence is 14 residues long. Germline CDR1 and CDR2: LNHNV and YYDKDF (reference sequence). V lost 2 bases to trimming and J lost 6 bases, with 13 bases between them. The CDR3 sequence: CATSRSTGTPEAFF. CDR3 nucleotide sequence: TGTGCCACCAGCAGAAGTACAGGGACCCCTGAAGCTTTCTTT.

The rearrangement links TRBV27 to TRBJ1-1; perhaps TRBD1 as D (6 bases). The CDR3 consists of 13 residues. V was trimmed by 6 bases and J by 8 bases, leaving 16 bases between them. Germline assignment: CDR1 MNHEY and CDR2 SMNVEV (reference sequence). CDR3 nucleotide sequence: TGTGCCAGCAGGGGCTTGGGGGCGAGAGAAGCTTTCTTT. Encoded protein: CASRGLGAREAFF.

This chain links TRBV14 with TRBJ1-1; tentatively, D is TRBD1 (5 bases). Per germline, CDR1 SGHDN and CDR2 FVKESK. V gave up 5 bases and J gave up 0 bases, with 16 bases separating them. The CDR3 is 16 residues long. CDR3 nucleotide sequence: TGTGCCAGCAGCGAAAAGTCAGGGCACATGAACACTGAAGCTTTCTTT. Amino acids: CASSEKSGHMNTEAFF.

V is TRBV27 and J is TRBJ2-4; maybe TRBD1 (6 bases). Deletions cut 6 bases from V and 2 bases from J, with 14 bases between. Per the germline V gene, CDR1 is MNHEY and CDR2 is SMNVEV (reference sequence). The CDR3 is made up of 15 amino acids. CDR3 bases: TGTGCCAGCAGCCCAATCCAGGGGACCAAAAACATTCAGTACTTC. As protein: CASSPIQGTKNIQYF.

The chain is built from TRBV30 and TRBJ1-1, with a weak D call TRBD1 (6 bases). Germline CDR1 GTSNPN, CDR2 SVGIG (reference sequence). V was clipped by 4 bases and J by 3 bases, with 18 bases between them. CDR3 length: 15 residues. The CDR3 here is CAWIRGSFRYTEAFF. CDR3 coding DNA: TGTGCCTGGATTAGGGGGTCGTTTAGGTACACTGAAGCTTTCTTT.

The CDR3 sequence: CASRPSGGNEQYF. The CDR3 DNA follows: TGCGCCAGCAGGCCTAGCGGGGGAAACGAGCAGTACTTC. The chain joins TRBV10-2 to TRBJ2-7; 10 nucleotides line up with TRBD2. Germline lookup yields CDR1 WSHSY and CDR2 SAAADI. The trim removed 6 bases at V and 5 bases at J, leaving 4 bases unmatched. The CDR3 is made up of 13 amino acids.

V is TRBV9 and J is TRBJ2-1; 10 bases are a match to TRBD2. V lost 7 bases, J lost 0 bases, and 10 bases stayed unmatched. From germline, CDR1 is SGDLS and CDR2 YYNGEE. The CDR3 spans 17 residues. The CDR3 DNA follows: TGTGCCAGCTCTCTCTCCAGCGGGAGGGACTCCTACAATGAGCAGTTCTTC. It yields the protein CASSLSSGRDSYNEQFF.

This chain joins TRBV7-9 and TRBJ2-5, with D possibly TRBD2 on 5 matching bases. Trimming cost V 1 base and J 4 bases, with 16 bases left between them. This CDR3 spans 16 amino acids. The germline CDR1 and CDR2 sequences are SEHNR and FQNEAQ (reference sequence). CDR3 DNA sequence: TGTGCCAGCAGCTTAGTTGCAGGAGGTTGGGGAGAGACCCAGTACTTC. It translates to CASSLVAGGWGETQYF.

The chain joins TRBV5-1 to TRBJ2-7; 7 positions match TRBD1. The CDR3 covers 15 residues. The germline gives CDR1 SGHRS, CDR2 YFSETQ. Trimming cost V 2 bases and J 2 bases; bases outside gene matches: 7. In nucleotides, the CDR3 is TGCGCCAGCAGCTTCCAGGGGGTATCAACCTACGAGCAGTACTTC. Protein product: CASSFQGVSTYEQYF.

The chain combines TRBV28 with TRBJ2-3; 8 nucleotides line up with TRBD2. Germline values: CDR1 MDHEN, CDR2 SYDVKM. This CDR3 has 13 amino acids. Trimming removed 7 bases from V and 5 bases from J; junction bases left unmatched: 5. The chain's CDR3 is CASISGRVDTQYF. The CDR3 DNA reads TGTGCCAGCATCAGCGGGAGAGTAGATACGCAGTATTTT.

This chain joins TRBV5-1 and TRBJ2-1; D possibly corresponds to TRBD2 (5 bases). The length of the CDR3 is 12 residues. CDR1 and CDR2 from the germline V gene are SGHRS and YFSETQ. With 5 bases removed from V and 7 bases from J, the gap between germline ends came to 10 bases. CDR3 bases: TGCGCCAGCAGGGCTAGCCGGAATGAGCAGTTCTTC. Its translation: CASRASRNEQFF.

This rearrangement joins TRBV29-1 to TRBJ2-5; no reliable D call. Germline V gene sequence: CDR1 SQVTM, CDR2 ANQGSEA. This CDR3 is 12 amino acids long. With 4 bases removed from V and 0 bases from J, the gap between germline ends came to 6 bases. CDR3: CSVVSDQETQYF. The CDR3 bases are TGCAGCGTTGTGAGCGACCAAGAGACCCAGTACTTC.

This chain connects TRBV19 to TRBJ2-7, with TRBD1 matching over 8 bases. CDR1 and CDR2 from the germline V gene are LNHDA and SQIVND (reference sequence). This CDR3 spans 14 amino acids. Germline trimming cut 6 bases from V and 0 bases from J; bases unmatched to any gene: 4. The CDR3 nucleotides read TGTGCCAGTAGGCTGACAGGGGCCTCCTACGAGCAGTACTTC. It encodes CASRLTGASYEQYF.

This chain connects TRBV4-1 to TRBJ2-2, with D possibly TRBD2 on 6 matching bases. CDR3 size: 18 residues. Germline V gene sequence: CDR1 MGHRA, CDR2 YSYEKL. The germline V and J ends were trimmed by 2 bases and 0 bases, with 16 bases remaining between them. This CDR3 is CASSQQTVRGSNTGELFF. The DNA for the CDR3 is TGCGCCAGCAGCCAACAAACGGTGCGGGGCTCGAACACCGGGGAGCTGTTTTTT.

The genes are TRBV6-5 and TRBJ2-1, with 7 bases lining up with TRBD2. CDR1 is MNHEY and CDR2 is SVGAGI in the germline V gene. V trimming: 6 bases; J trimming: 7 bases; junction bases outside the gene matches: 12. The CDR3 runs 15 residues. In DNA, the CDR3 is TGTGCCAGCAGACGTAGACTAGCACTAACTAATGAGCAGTTCTTC. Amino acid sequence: CASRRRLALTNEQFF.

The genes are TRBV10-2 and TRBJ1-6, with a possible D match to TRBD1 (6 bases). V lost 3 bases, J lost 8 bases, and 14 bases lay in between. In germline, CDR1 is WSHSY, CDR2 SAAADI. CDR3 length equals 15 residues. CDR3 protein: CASSDATGPYSPLHF. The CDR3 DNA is TGCGCCAGCAGTGACGCAACAGGGCCCTATTCACCCCTCCACTTT.